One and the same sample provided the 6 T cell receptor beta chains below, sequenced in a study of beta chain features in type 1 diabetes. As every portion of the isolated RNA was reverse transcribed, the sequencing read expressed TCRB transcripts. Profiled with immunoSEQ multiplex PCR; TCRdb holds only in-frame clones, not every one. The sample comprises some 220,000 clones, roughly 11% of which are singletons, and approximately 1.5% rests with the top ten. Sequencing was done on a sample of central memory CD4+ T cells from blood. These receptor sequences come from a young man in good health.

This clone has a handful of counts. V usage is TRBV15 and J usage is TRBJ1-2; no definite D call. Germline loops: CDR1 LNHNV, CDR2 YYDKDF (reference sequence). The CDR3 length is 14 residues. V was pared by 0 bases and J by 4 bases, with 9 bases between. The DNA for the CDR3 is TGTGCCACCAGCAGAGATGTAGGATCCTATGGCTACACCTTC. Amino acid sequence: CATSRDVGSYGYTF.

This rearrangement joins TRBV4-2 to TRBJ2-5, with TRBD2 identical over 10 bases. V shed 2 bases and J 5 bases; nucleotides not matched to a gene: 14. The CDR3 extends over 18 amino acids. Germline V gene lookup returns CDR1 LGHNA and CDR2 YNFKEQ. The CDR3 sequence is CASSQSPTSGRAGETQYF. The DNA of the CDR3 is TGTGCCAGCAGCCAATCCCCCACCAGCGGGAGGGCCGGGGAGACCCAGTACTTC.

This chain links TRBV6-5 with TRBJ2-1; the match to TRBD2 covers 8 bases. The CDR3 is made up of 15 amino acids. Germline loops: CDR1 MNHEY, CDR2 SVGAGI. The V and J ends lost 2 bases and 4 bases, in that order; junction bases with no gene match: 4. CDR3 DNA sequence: TGTGCCAGCAGTTACGAGCGGGGGAGGTACAATGAGCAGTTCTTC. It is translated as CASSYERGRYNEQFF.

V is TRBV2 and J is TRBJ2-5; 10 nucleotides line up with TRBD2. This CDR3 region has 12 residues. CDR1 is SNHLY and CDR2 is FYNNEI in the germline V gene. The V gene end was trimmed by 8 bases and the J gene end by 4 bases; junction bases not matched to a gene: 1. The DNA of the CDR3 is TGTGCCAGCGGACTAGCGGTAGAGACCCAGTACTTC. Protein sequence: CASGLAVETQYF.

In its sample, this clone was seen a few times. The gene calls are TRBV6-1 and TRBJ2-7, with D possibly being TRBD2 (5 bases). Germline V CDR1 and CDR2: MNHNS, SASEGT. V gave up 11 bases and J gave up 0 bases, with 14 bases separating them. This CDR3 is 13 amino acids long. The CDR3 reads CASQRGSSYEQYF. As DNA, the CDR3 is TGTGCCTCCCAAAGAGGGAGCTCCTACGAGCAGTACTTC.

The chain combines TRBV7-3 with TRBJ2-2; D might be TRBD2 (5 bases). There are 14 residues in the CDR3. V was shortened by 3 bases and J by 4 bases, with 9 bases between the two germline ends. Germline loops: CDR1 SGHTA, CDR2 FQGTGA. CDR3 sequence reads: CASSFASGTGELFF. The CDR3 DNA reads TGTGCCAGCAGCTTCGCGAGCGGCACCGGGGAGCTGTTTTTT. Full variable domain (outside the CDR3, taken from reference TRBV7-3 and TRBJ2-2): GAGVSQTPSNKVTEKGKYVELRCDPISGHTALYWYRQSLGQGPEFLIYFQGTGAADDSGLPNDRFFAVRPEGSVSTLKIQRTERGDSAVYLCASSFASGTGELFFGEGSRLTVL.